This T cell receptor beta chain originates from a study of T cell responses to AZD1222 COVID-19 vaccine (dated by TCRdb to the early 2020s). About the investigation overall: AZD1222 recipients with second doses at about 4 weeks or about 12 weeks were pooled, because spike-specific TCR depth and breadth did not differ between schedules. TCR sequencing covered 233 trial participants: about 210 given two doses of AZD1222 and about 26 given two doses of MenACWY control vaccine. Trial participants were enrolled into age subgroups of 18-55, 56-69 and 70-plus years, which contained approximately 150, 28 and 58 TCR-sequenced participants, respectively.

The CDR3 regions of human TCRbeta chains were analyzed by immunosequencing. Under the source paper's analysis protocol: TCRs in the repertoires were matched against a reference library of SARS-CoV-2-specific TCRs that had been generated with the MIRA antigen-specificity platform. Breadth was defined as the fraction of unique TCRs that were SARS-CoV-2-associated, and depth was defined as the fraction of total T cells that were SARS-CoV-2-associated. Each spike-specific TCR was assigned to its reactive spike region and to a CD4 or CD8 class using the MIRA data. Log10-transformed breadth and depth values were compared by one-way ANOVA with Sidak's multiple comparisons tests. What TCRdb holds here is the immuneACCESS table cut down to in-frame rearrangements. Part of the clones is not present; checked against another copy, under half of the missing clones reflect an unresolved V gene, and the others are unexplained. The DNA was the basis for D and trimming; V, J and clone size are from that table. Here the sample has 150,000 to 200,000 clones; about 90% occur a single time. The ten biggest clones cover approximately 2% of the sample.

About this clone: The clone's antigen remains unknown. The input lacks base qualities; no much larger clone sits a single base away.

The time point label for this specimen denotes: baseline before first vaccination. Samples from vaccinated people were obtained from the UK trials COV001 and COV002, which included a single-blind randomized controlled phase 2/3 trial of AZD1222 (ChAdOx1 nCoV-19) in healthy adults. For TCRbeta chain sequencing, PBMC samples were collected from trial participants at day 0 and at day 28 after the second dose. The paper's findings and limits, for the study overall: Vaccine-associated CD4 TCRs spanned the whole spike protein, with dominant responses in regions 160-218 and 743-854. Most participants were white British and females outnumbered males, and the authors suggested that clonal diversity may have been underestimated. After two AZD1222 doses, spike-specific TCR breadth and depth were significantly higher than at day 0 and than in MenACWY recipients. Only a handful of AZD1222 recipients were SARS-CoV-2 seropositive at baseline, limiting conclusions about previously exposed vaccinees. Epitopes outside the regions mutated in the B.1.351 and B.1.1.7 variants were reportedly recognized by nearly half of the unique spike-specific TCRs. The 56-69-year group was small, and its depth increase did not reach significance, likely because of low power. Because no samples from the day 14 peak response were available, repertoires could be characterized only after the peak T cell response.

Ends trimmed: V by 0 bases, J by 2 bases; bases unmatched to a gene: 2. From a lookup of the germline V gene (reference sequence), CDR1 and CDR2 are SGHNT and YYREEE. The CDR3 runs 14 amino acids, cysteine and phenylalanine included. Just CDR3 DNA is preserved here, 42 bases in frame from base 1. The TCR sequence derives from an adult in good health. The specimen was peripheral blood, collected on day 0 of AZD1222 vaccination. The chain links TRBV5-4 with TRBJ2-7, with TRBD1 matching 7 junction bases. CDR3 region: CASSLDRGPYEQYF. The sequenced DNA is TGTGCCAGCAGCTTGGACAGGGGCCCCTACGAGCAGTACTTC.